This TCR beta chain was retrieved from a study of cytomegalovirus exposure and HLA in healthy donors. Broader study findings: TCR beta chains associated with HLA were, in a later analysis, more clonally expanded than equally common others. In an earlier analysis, about 90% or about 30%: the productive usage of most TCR beta V segments. Highly shared sequence variants in one cluster were likely a sequencing artifact.

The CDR3 is 13 residues long. Germline CDR1 reads SGHAT; CDR2 reads FQNNGV. The J segment lost 10 bases and the V segment lost 3 bases, leaving 7 bases of the junction unmatched. About this clone: The target antigen is unknown.

PCR used 60 Vbeta primers and 13 Jbeta primers. Repertoires were generated with immunoSEQ multiplex PCR, while TCRdb's copy carries only in-frame clones and drops some. In the table there are 250,000 to 350,000 clones, about 80% of which are singletons. The sequencing input was PBMCs. The chain carries TRBV11-2 and TRBJ1-1; 8 bases are shared with TRBD1. The clonotype was recovered from a girl aged 2 to 9 in good health and CMV-seronegative. CDR3: CASSFQDRDGAFF. Here the CDR3 DNA reads TGTGCCAGCAGCTTCCAGGACAGGGACGGAGCTTTCTTT.